This T cell receptor (beta chain) derives from a study of blood T cell repertoires in COVID-19 (dated by TCRdb to the early 2020s). Broadly, across the study: Collaborator samples came from the United States, Italy and Spain and covered acute and convalescent phases of COVID-19. The prospective study material was composed of cDNA or gDNA derived from T cells, B-cell-depleted T cells, or PBMCs. Subjects who had been exposed to COVID-19, were actively infected with it, or had recovered from it provided the deeply sampled blood TCRbeta repertoires that made up the dataset. A freely available public database, intended as a resource for researchers studying the immune response to SARS-CoV-2, is where the repertoires were released. Samples came from the ongoing ImmuneRACE study (first 160 participants) plus 1,254 subjects from 6 global collaborators. Sample metadata almost always included a de-identified subject ID, COVID-19 status, age in years and sex. HLA class I and class II types, where available, came from metadata supplied by the sample provider rather than from assay-based typing. Paper-wide results and their limitations: The quantity of clinical and demographic metadata differed by source and by participant and was supplied without curation.

As concerns this clone: There is no known antigen for this receptor. Base qualities are missing; no much larger clone stands one base away.

CDR1 and CDR2 were assigned from the germline V gene (reference sequence) as LNHDA and SQIVND. The CDR3 sequence holds 15 residues, the cysteine and phenylalanine included. Kept here is only the CDR3 DNA, which spans 45 bases and is read in frame from base 1. V is clipped by 6 bases and J by 2 bases, and the sequence between their germline boundaries is 16 bases long. TCRbeta CDR3 regions were amplified from genomic DNA using the immunoSEQ Assay, a bias-controlled multiplex PCR. In the paper's pipeline: Nucleated cell counts per sample were estimated from amplification of reference gene primers within the assay. To quantify the absolute abundance of each unique TCRbeta CDR3 rearrangement, sequence reads were collapsed and filtered. For each sample, productive Simpson clonality was calculated by taking the square root of Simpson's diversity index across productive rearrangements. The source is immuneACCESS, and TCRdb retained only in-frame sequences with V and J called. Part of the clones is not carried over; for the studies checked, unresolved V genes explain less than half of this, and the remainder is unexplained. That table gives V, J and clone size, and the DNA gave D and trimming. The sample data list 200,000 to 250,000 clones, and about four fifths of these were observed just once. Jointly, the top ten make up 5.5% to 7.5% of the sample.

Participants in the prospective study were enrolled through a virtual design, were aged about 18 to 89 years, and lived in roughly 24 United States geographic areas. In the prospective study, participants were assigned to cohorts based on the clinical history participants reported in a screening survey and a study questionnaire. For ImmuneRACE Cohort 3, a participant was defined as recovered based on two consecutive negative NP/OP PCR tests, clearance by a healthcare professional, or resolution of symptoms. Mobile phlebotomists in the prospective study collected whole blood, serum and a nasopharyngeal or oropharyngeal swab from every participant. Prospective study participants could optionally give additional blood draws and questionnaires over an approximately 2-month period. Before DNA extraction, prospective study blood samples were shipped either frozen or at room temperature.

Recombination connected TRBV19 to TRBJ1-2, and perhaps TRBD1 as D gene, on 6 matching bases. Sequencing was carried out using PBMCs or T cells enriched from blood (not recorded which). The origin of this receptor is a woman aged 40 to 50 who had recovered from COVID-19. The bases read TGTGCCAGTAGAGTTACCGGGACAAACAACTATGGCTACACCTTC. Its protein is CASRVTGTNNYGYTF.